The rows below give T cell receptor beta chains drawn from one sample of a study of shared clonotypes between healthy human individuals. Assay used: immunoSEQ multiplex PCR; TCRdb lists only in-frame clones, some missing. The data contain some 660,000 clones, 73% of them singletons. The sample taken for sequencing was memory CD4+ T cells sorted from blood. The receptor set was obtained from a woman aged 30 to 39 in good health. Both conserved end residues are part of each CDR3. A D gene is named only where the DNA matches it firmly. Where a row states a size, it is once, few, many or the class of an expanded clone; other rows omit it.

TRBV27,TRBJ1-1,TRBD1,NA,CASRPLQGGTEAFF,TGTGCCAGCAGGCCCCTCCAGGGGGGGACTGAAGCTTTCTTT
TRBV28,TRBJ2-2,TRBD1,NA,CASSDRGRTTGGLFF,TGTGCCAGCAGCGACAGGGGGCGCACAACCGGGGGGCTGTTTTTT
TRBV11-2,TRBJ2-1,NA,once,CASSSTQRYNEQFF,TGTGCCAGCAGCTCGACCCAGAGATACAATGAGCAGTTCTTC
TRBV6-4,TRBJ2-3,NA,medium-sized,CASSDSGDTQYF,TGTGCCAGCAGTGACTCAGGGGATACGCAGTATTTT
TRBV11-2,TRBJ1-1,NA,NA,CASSFRTEGTEAFF,TGTGCCAGCAGCTTCAGGACAGAGGGCACTGAAGCTTTCTTT
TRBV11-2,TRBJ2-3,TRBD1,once,CASSSGTGAATDTQYF,TGTGCCAGCAGCTCCGGGACAGGGGCCGCCACAGATACGCAGTATTTT
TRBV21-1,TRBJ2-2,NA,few,CASSKGGTGNTGELFF,TGTGCCAGCAGCAAAGGAGGGACAGGGAACACCGGGGAGCTGTTTTTT
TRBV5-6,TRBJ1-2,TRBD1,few,CASRRGQGAPYGYTF,TGTGCCAGCAGACGTGGACAGGGGGCCCCCTATGGCTACACCTTC
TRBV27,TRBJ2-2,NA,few,CASRIMAANTGELFF,TGTGCCAGCAGAATAATGGCGGCAAACACCGGGGAGCTGTTTTTT
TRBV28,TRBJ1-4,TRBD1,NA,CASSNAGGVEELFF,TGTGCCAGCAGCAACGCAGGGGGGGTAGAAGAACTGTTTTTT
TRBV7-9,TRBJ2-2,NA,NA,CASSFNLGTGELFF,TGTGCCAGCAGCTTCAACTTAGGCACCGGGGAGCTGTTTTTT
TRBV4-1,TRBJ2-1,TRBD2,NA,CASSRKTSGSYNEQFF,TGCGCCAGCAGCCGTAAAACTAGCGGGAGCTACAATGAGCAGTTCTTC
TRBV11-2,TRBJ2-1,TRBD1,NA,CASSFHRGPYNEQFF,TGTGCCAGCAGCTTTCACAGGGGCCCCTACAATGAGCAGTTCTTC
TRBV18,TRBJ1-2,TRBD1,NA,CASSRDRGKVSGYTF,TGTGCCAGCTCACGGGACAGGGGGAAGGTTTCGGGCTACACCTTC
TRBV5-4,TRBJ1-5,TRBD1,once,CASSSTGAQPQHF,TGTGCCAGCAGCTCGACAGGGGCTCAGCCCCAGCATTTT
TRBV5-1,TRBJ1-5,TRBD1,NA,CASSPDRGRKMPQHF,TGCGCCAGCAGCCCGGACAGGGGCCGTAAAATGCCCCAGCATTTT
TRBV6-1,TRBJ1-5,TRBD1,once,CATRGQGGNQPQHF,TGTGCCACGCGGGGACAGGGTGGGAATCAGCCCCAGCATTTT
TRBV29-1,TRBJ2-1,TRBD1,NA,CSIYRDRGNEQFF,TGCAGCATATACCGGGACAGGGGCAATGAGCAGTTCTTC
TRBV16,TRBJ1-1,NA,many,CASSQGRKNTEAFF,TGTGCCAGCAGCCAGGGCAGGAAGAACACTGAAGCTTTCTTT
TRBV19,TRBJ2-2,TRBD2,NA,CASSIAGANTGELFF,TGTGCCAGTAGTATCGCGGGAGCGAACACCGGGGAGCTGTTTTTT
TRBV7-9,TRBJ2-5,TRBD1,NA,CASSWDRGQGQETQYF,TGTGCCAGCAGCTGGGACAGGGGGCAAGGCCAAGAGACCCAGTACTTC
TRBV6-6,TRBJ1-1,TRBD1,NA,CASSHTPGQGHTEAFF,TGTGCCAGCAGTCATACACCGGGACAGGGGCACACTGAAGCTTTCTTT
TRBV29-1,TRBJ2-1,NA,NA,CSAPSQGGLGEQFF,TGCAGCGCACCCTCACAGGGAGGTTTAGGTGAGCAGTTCTTC
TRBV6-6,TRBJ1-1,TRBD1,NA,CASSARGQLNTEAFF,TGTGCCAGCAGTGCAAGGGGACAGTTGAACACTGAAGCTTTCTTT
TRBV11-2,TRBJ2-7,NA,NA,CASSLDLGGSYEQYF,TGTGCCAGCAGCTTAGATTTGGGCGGCTCCTACGAGCAGTACTTC
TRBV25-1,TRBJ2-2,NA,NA,CASSESGGELFF,TGTGCCAGCAGTGAATCGGGCGGGGAGCTGTTTTTT
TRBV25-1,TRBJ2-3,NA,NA,CASSEFGDKDTQYF,TGTGCCAGCAGTGAATTCGGGGACAAAGATACGCAGTATTTT
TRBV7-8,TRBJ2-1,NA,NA,CASSPSRGSSSYNEQFF,TGTGCCAGCAGTCCGTCGCGCGGTTCGAGCTCCTACAATGAGCAGTTCTTC
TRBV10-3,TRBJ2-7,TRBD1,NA,CAISTGQGLYEQYF,TGTGCCATCAGTACGGGACAGGGGTTATACGAGCAGTACTTC
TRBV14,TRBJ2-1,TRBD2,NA,CASSQISGRGYNEQFF,TGTGCCAGCAGCCAGATTAGCGGGAGAGGGTACAATGAGCAGTTCTTC
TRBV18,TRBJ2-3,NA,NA,CASSPPMADTQYF,TGTGCCAGCTCACCCCCCATGGCCGATACGCAGTATTTT
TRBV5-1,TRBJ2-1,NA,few,CASSLLGAVSYNEQFF,TGCGCCAGCAGCTTGCTTGGGGCAGTCTCCTACAATGAGCAGTTCTTC
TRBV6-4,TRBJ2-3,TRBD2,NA,CASSRGGTDTQYF,TGTGCCAGCAGTCGGGGGGGCACAGATACGCAGTATTTT
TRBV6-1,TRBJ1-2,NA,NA,CASSESPQGYGYTF,TGTGCCAGCAGTGAATCACCACAGGGCTATGGCTACACCTTC
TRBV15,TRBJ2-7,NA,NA,CATSRDRHEQYF,TGTGCCACCAGCAGAGATAGGCACGAGCAGTACTTC
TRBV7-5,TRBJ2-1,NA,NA,CVRSFYNEQFF,TGTGTCAGAAGCTTTTATAATGAGCAGTTCTTC
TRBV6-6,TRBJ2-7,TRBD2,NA,CASSYSTSGIEQYF,TGTGCCAGCAGTTACTCGACTAGCGGGATCGAGCAGTACTTC